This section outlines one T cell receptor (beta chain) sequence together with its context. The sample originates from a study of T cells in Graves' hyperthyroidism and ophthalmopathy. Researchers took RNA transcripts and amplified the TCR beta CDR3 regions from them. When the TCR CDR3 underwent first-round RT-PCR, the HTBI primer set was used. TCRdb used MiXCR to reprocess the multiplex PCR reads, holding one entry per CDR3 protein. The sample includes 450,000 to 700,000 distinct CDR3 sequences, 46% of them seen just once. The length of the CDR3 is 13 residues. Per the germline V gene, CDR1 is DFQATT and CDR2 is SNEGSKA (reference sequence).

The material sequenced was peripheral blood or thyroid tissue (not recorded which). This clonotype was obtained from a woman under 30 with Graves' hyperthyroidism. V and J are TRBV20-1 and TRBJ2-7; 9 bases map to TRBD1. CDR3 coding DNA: TGCAGAACACCGGGACAGGGACTCTACGAGCAGTACTTC. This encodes CRTPGQGLYEQYF.